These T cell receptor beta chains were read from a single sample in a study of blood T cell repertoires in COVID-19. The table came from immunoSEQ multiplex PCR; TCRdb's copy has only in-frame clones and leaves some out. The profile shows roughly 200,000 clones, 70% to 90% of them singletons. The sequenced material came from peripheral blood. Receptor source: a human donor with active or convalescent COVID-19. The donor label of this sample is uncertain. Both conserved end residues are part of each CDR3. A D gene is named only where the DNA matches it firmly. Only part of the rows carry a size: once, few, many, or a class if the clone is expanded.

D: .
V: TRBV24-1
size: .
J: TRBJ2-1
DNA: TGTGCCACCAGTGACCCCGAGGACAGTGCCTACAATGAGCAGTTCTTC
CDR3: CATSDPEDSAYNEQFF

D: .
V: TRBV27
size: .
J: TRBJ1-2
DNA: TGTGCCAGCAGCCGCAACTCTAACTATGGCTACACCTTC
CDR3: CASSRNSNYGYTF

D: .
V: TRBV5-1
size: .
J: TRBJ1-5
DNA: TGCGCCAGCAGGGGGGGAGAGGGCAATCAGCCCCAGCATTTT
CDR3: CASRGGEGNQPQHF

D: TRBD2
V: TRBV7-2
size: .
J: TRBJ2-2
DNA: TGTGCCAGCAGCCCCGGGGGGATGAACACCGGGGAGCTGTTTTTT
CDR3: CASSPGGMNTGELFF

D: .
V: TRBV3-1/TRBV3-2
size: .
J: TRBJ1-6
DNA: TGTGCCAGCAGCCCGCGGATTGCAGGGACCCTCCACTTT
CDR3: CASSPRIAGTLHF

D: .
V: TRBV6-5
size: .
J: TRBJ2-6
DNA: TGTGCCAGCAGTTACTCGTTCTCCTCTGGGGCCAACGTCCTGACTTTC
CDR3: CASSYSFSSGANVLTF

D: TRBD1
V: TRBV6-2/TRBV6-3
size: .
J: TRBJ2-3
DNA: TGTGCCAGCAGCCTCAGCGGACAGGGTACTAGCACAGATACGCAGTATTTT
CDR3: CASSLSGQGTSTDTQYF

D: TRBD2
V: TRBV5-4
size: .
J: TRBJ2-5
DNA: TGTGCCAGCAGCGTACCGGCTAGCGGGCAAGAGACCCAGTACTTC
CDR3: CASSVPASGQETQYF

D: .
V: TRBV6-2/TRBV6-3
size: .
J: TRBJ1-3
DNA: TGTGCCAGCAGTTCCCCGACCGGGGAGGGAAACACCATATATTTT
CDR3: CASSSPTGEGNTIYF

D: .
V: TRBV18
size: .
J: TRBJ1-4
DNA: TGTGCCAGCTCACCTCTGGGGGGAGTATCAACTAATGAAAAACTGTTTTTT
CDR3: CASSPLGGVSTNEKLFF

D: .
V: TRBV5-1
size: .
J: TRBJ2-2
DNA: TGCGCCAGCAGCCCGGGACGGACAGCGAACACCGGGGAGCTGTTTTTT
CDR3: CASSPGRTANTGELFF

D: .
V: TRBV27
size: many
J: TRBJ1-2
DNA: TGTGCCAGCAGTTTAGGGGCAGGGTGGAGGGGTGGCTACACCTTC
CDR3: CASSLGAGWRGGYTF

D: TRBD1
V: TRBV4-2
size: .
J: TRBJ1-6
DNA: TGTGCCAGCAGCCAAACAGACAGGGATAATTCACCCCTCCACTTT
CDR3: CASSQTDRDNSPLHF

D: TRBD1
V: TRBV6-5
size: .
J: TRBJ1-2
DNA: TGTGCCAGCACAACCAGGGGGCGACCCTATGGCTACACCTTC
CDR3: CASTTRGRPYGYTF

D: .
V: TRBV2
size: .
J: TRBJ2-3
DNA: TGTGCCAACTCCGACAGAGACTCTAGCGAGCTCCTGGCGGATACGCAGTATTTT
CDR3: CANSDRDSSELLADTQYF

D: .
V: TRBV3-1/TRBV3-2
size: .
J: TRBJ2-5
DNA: TGTGCCAGCAGTCAGTATGAAGAGACCCAGTACTTC
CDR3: CASSQYEETQYF

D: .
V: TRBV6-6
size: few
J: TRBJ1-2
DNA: TGTGCCAGCAGTTACGGCCAGGACTTCTATGGCTACACCTTC
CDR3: CASSYGQDFYGYTF

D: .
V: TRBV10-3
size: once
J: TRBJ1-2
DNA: TGTGCCATCAGTGAGCCAGGGGACGGCTATGGCTACACCTTC
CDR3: CAISEPGDGYGYTF

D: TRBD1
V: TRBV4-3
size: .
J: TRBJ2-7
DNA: TGCGCCAGCAGCCAGGACAGGGTTGGGTACGAGCAGTACTTC
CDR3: CASSQDRVGYEQYF

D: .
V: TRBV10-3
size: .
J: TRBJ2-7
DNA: TGTGCCATCAGACCGACTACCGGAGGGCTCAACGAGCAGTACTTC
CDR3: CAIRPTTGGLNEQYF

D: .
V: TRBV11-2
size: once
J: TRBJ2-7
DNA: TGTGCCAGCAGCTTCCGACTAGTTGAGAACCCTCCCTACGAGCAGTACTTC
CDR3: CASSFRLVENPPYEQYF

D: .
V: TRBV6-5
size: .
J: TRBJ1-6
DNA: TGTGCCAGCACCGCCCAGGGCTCACCCCTCCACTTT
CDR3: CASTAQGSPLHF